These T cell receptor beta chains were read from a single sample in a study of blood T cell repertoires in COVID-19. Clones were read by immunoSEQ multiplex PCR, and TCRdb kept only the in-frame ones, dropping some. This table has 35,000 to 40,000 clones, around 85% appearing once. The material sequenced was peripheral blood. The receptors originated from a human donor with acute or convalescent COVID-19. The donor label of this sample is uncertain. The CDR3 runs from the conserved cysteine through the conserved F or W. The order of the fields is CDR3 length, D gene, V gene, J gene, CDR3 protein. The D gene is left open where the match is weak.

15	-	TRBV10-2	TRBJ2-4	CASSESGGLKNIQYF
15	-	TRBV28	TRBJ2-7	CASSLRPGVTYEQYF
15	-	TRBV5-1	TRBJ2-6	CASSFTASGANVLTF
16	TRBD1	TRBV3-1/TRBV3-2	TRBJ1-6	CASSLSMVTGNSPLHF
15	TRBD1	TRBV6-5	TRBJ2-5	CASSYLDRARETQYF
15	-	TRBV6-6	TRBJ2-2	CASSYDNRVTGELFF
15	-	TRBV24-1	TRBJ2-5	CATSDFGVGGETQYF
14	-	TRBV7-3	TRBJ2-7	CASSPSSGDHEQYF
18	-	TRBV4-3	TRBJ1-1	CASSQEEQGVGANTEAFF
18	TRBD1	TRBV5-1	TRBJ1-6	CASSLVGTGGRPGSPLHF
15	TRBD1	TRBV28	TRBJ2-7	CASSSLRDSSGEQYF
15	-	TRBV2	TRBJ2-3	CASSPTGTSTDTQYF
14	-	TRBV9	TRBJ1-3	CASSVDQAGNTIYF
15	TRBD2	TRBV19	TRBJ2-7	CASSRILAESYEQYF
16	-	TRBV4-1	TRBJ2-5	CASSQVFRQIQETQYF
16	TRBD1	TRBV4-2	TRBJ2-3	CASSQAGTGITDTQYF
18	TRBD2	TRBV7-3	TRBJ2-1	CASSPTGGLAGSYNEQFF
14	-	TRBV5-1	TRBJ1-5	CASSPDRPNQPQHF
13	-	TRBV19	TRBJ2-2	CASTPGITGELFF
14	TRBD2	TRBV7-8	TRBJ2-7	CASSRGTSGYEQYF
15	-	TRBV6-5	TRBJ1-1	CASSYSARGNTEAFF
14	TRBD1	TRBV5-4	TRBJ2-1	CASSFGQGAYEQFF
16	TRBD1	TRBV4-2	TRBJ1-3	CASSPRAQGAGNTIYF
16	-	TRBV5-6	TRBJ2-5	CASSRGSLALSETQYF
16	TRBD1	TRBV7-3	TRBJ2-1	CASSLTLDRGPYEQFF
17	-	TRBV6-2/TRBV6-3	TRBJ1-4	CASSYVVGQATNEKLFF